Shown below are 16 T cell receptor beta chains from a single sample sequenced in a study of cytomegalovirus exposure and HLA in healthy donors. Use of 60 Vbeta and 13 Jbeta primers characterized the PCR. Libraries were prepared by immunoSEQ multiplex PCR; TCRdb keeps only in-frame clonotypes and omits some of them. The table shows approximately 250,000 clones, with more than 70% occurring only once. The material sequenced was PBMCs. The source of these receptors is a boy younger than 18 in good health and CMV-seronegative.

This sequence joins TRBV7-3 and TRBJ1-2; D is perhaps TRBD1 (6 bases). CDR3 length equals 20 residues. V dropped 2 bases and J dropped 1 base, with 26 bases sitting between them. Germline V CDR1 and CDR2: SGHTA, FQGTGA. CDR3 DNA sequence: TGTGCCAGCAGCTTATTCCCGACCCTCCCGCAGGACAGCCTTAACTATGGCTACACCTTC. Amino acids: CASSLFPTLPQDSLNYGYTF.

V usage is TRBV19 and J usage is TRBJ2-5; 9 positions agree with TRBD1. This CDR3 is built from 13 residues. Trimming removed 5 bases from V and 3 bases from J; junction bases left unmatched: 1. Germline CDR1 reads LNHDA; CDR2 reads SQIVND (reference sequence). In nucleotides, the CDR3 is TGTGCCAGTAGTGGGGACAGGGAAGAGACCCAGTACTTC. Protein product: CASSGDREETQYF.

This clone has just one count. The chain employs TRBV27 and TRBJ1-1; weak D call: TRBD1 (5 bases). V dropped 3 bases and J dropped 5 bases, with 10 bases sitting between them. In germline, CDR1 is MNHEY, CDR2 SMNVEV (reference sequence). The CDR3 loop spans 13 amino acids. The CDR3 protein is CASSFGGTTEAFF. The CDR3 nucleotides read TGTGCCAGCAGTTTCGGGGGTACGACTGAAGCTTTCTTT.

The chain combines TRBV27 with TRBJ2-6; D perhaps matches TRBD1 (5 bases). CDR1 is MNHEY and CDR2 is SMNVEV in the germline V gene (reference sequence). The V gene lost 3 bases and the J gene lost 3 bases, with 6 bases spanning the gap. This CDR3 contains 14 residues. The chain's CDR3 is CASSLGLGANVLTF. CDR3 DNA sequence: TGTGCCAGCAGTTTGGGGCTTGGGGCCAACGTCCTGACTTTC.

The CDR3 nucleotides are TGTGCCAGTAGTTCCTTGGGACAGCCATCACAAGAGACCCAGTACTTC. Its protein is CASSSLGQPSQETQYF. The chain carries TRBV19 and TRBJ2-5; 7 bases fit TRBD1. Germline V gene data show CDR1 as LNHDA and CDR2 as SQIVND (reference sequence). The CDR3 is 16 residues long. J was trimmed by 2 bases and V by 5 bases; bases with no gene match: 11.

This sequence joins TRBV11-3 and TRBJ2-3; 11 positions match TRBD2. V gave up 4 bases and J gave up 2 bases; unmatched junction bases: 8. CDR3 length: 17 residues. Per germline, CDR1 SGHNT and CDR2 YENEEA. CDR3 coding DNA: TGTGCCAGCAGCTCAGAGGGGACTAGCGGCGACACAGATACGCAGTATTTT. This translates into CASSSEGTSGDTDTQYF. Complete variable domain (other parts from reference TRBV11-3 and TRBJ2-3): EAGVVQSPRYKIIEKKQPVAFWCNPISGHNTLYWYLQNLGQGPELLIRYENEEAVDDSQLPKDRFSAERLKGVDSTLKIQPAELGDSAVYLCASSSEGTSGDTDTQYFGPGTRLTVL.

The chain links TRBV7-9 to TRBJ1-1; 9 nucleotides align to TRBD1. The CDR3 has 17 amino acids. The germline V gene encodes CDR1 SEHNR and CDR2 FQNEAQ (reference sequence). J was trimmed by 3 bases and V by 3 bases; bases with no gene match: 11. The DNA for the CDR3 is TGTGCCAGCAGCTTGATAGGGCGGGACAGGGACGACACTGAAGCTTTCTTT. Translating gives CASSLIGRDRDDTEAFF.

This clone was counted only a few times. The chain joins TRBV19 to TRBJ1-2; D ambiguous. CDR3 size: 10 residues. Germline V gene sequence: CDR1 LNHDA, CDR2 SQIVND (reference sequence). The germline V and J ends were trimmed by 9 bases and 10 bases, with 12 bases remaining between them. CDR3 nucleotide sequence: TGTGCCAGCGGACGGGGTTTCTACACCTTC. Amino acids: CASGRGFYTF.

The chain links TRBV5-5 to TRBJ1-2, with TRBD1 as a possible D gene (6 bases). The germline V gene encodes CDR1 SGHKS and CDR2 YYEKEE (reference sequence). CDR3 length: 15 amino acids. Trimming stripped 0 bases from V and 6 bases from J, with 15 bases between. The CDR3: CASSLVASDSNGYTF. In DNA, the CDR3 is TGTGCCAGCAGCTTGGTCGCTTCGGACAGCAATGGCTACACCTTC.

This chain joins TRBV5-1 and TRBJ2-7, with no clear D. The CDR3 loop spans 13 amino acids. The V gene's germline CDR1 is SGHRS and CDR2 YFSETQ. Deletions cut 0 bases from V and 2 bases from J, with 6 bases between. CDR3 protein: CASSLAEPYEQYF. Written as DNA, the CDR3 is TGCGCCAGCAGCTTGGCGGAGCCCTACGAGCAGTACTTC.

This clone was detected once. V usage is TRBV21-1 and J usage is TRBJ1-2; the table's D call, TRBD1, was not checked against the DNA. TRBV21-1 is shown as a pseudogene. This CDR3 is 17 amino acids long. The CDR3 bases are TGTGCCAGCAGCGTCCGAGAAAACAGGGTTTGTTACTATGGCTACACCTTC. Its translation: CASSVRENRVCYYGYTF.

This chain uses TRBV4-2 with TRBJ2-1; maybe TRBD1 (6 bases). Germline assignment: CDR1 LGHNA and CDR2 YNFKEQ. The CDR3 runs to 17 residues. The V end was cut by 0 bases, the J end by 3 bases, with 15 bases between. The chain's CDR3 is CASSQESAGAIYNEQFF. The CDR3 bases are TGTGCCAGCAGCCAAGAGTCGGCAGGGGCGATCTACAATGAGCAGTTCTTC.

The CDR3 is CASRVGLTGASNQPQHF. For the CDR3, the DNA is TGTGCCAGTAGAGTGGGGTTGACAGGGGCATCCAATCAGCCCCAGCATTTT. The V gene is TRBV19, the J gene TRBJ1-5; 8 bases are a match to TRBD1. Germline V gene data show CDR1 as LNHDA and CDR2 as SQIVND (reference sequence). V shed 6 bases, J shed 3 bases, and the junction held 13 bases outside the gene matches. The CDR3 sequence is 17 residues long.

The chain joins TRBV19 to TRBJ2-2; 9 bases fit TRBD2. The junction had 5 bases not matched to a gene; V was cut back by 5 bases and J by 4 bases. Germline CDR1 is LNHDA and CDR2 is SQIVND (reference sequence). The CDR3 covers 15 residues. The CDR3 spells CASSGAGGSTGELFF. Written as DNA, the CDR3 is TGTGCCAGTAGTGGGGCGGGGGGGAGCACCGGGGAGCTGTTTTTT.

The J gene is TRBJ1-3, the V gene TRBV25-1; 7 bases map to TRBD1. J was trimmed by 0 bases and V by 1 base; bases with no gene match: 6. In germline, CDR1 is MGHDK, CDR2 SYGVNS. This CDR3 spans 17 amino acids. For the CDR3, the DNA is TGTGCCAGCAGTGAATTAGAGGGGGCTTTCTCTGGAAACACCATATATTTT. It codes for CASSELEGAFSGNTIYF. Looking up the rest from reference TRBV25-1 and TRBJ1-3 gives the full variable domain: EADIYQTPRYLVIGTGKKITLECSQTMGHDKMYWYQQDPGMELHLIHYSYGVNSTEKGDLSSESTVSRIRTEHFPLTLESARPSHTSQYLCASSELEGAFSGNTIYFGEGSWLTVV.

The V gene is TRBV11-3, the J gene TRBJ2-7; perhaps TRBD1 as D (6 bases). The CDR3 has 15 residues. CDR1 and CDR2 from the germline V gene are SGHNT and YENEEA. Trimming took off 5 bases at V and 2 bases at J, with 16 bases between the two ends. The CDR3: CASSGGRGIPYEQYF. The DNA of the CDR3 is TGTGCCAGCAGCGGGGGAAGGGGGATCCCCTACGAGCAGTACTTC. Filled out from reference TRBV11-3 and TRBJ2-7, the complete variable domain reads EAGVVQSPRYKIIEKKQPVAFWCNPISGHNTLYWYLQNLGQGPELLIRYENEEAVDDSQLPKDRFSAERLKGVDSTLKIQPAELGDSAVYLCASSGGRGIPYEQYFGPGTRLTVT.